This passage covers 18 T cell receptor beta chains from one sample sequenced in a study of T cell responses to AZD1222 COVID-19 vaccine. The repertoire was sequenced with immunoSEQ multiplex PCR; TCRdb's copy has only in-frame clones and lacks some. The sample holds about 120,000 clones, 86% seen once. The sequencing used peripheral blood, collected 28 days after the second AZD1222 dose. Receptors originate from an adult who received the AZD1222 COVID-19 vaccine.

In DNA, the CDR3 is TGCGCCAGCAGCCCCGACCCAGCCACAGATACGCAGTATTTT. It encodes CASSPDPATDTQYF. The gene calls are TRBV4-1 and TRBJ2-3; no reliable D call. V lost 4 bases, J lost 2 bases, and 10 bases lay in between. This CDR3 is built from 14 residues. Germline V gene sequence: CDR1 MGHRA, CDR2 YSYEKL.

The chain uses TRBV10-3 and TRBJ1-2, with D unresolved. CDR1 and CDR2 (germline): ENHRY, SYGVKD. The CDR3 consists of 14 residues. V gave up 0 bases and J gave up 4 bases, with 9 bases separating them. CDR3 bases: TGTGCCATCAGTGAGTCGGGCGCGTCCTATGGCTACACCTTC. Its protein is CAISESGASYGYTF.

This chain's CDR3 is CASSRTGGLQEAFF. In DNA form, the CDR3 reads TGTGCCAGCAGTAGGACAGGAGGACTCCAAGAAGCTTTCTTT. The rearrangement uses TRBV6-2 or TRBV6-3 and TRBJ1-1, with 7 bases matching TRBD1. The germline gives CDR1 MNHEY, CDR2 SVGEGT. The CDR3 contains 14 residues. The ends lost 5 bases at V and 8 bases at J; junction bases unmatched: 11.

This clone was counted at least ten times. The chain is built from TRBV7-8 and TRBJ1-5; TRBD1 matches at 7 bases. The CDR3 runs 14 residues. The V segment lost 0 bases and the J segment 5 bases; nucleotides outside the gene matches: 1. The germline CDR1 and CDR2 sequences are SGHVS and FQNEAQ. The CDR3 region is CASSLAQGDQPQHF. The CDR3 nucleotides read TGTGCCAGCAGCTTAGCCCAGGGGGATCAGCCCCAGCATTTT.

V gene TRBV19 combines with J gene TRBJ2-3, with 8 bases lining up with TRBD2. V shed 5 bases and J 2 bases; nucleotides not matched to a gene: 6. Germline loops: CDR1 LNHDA, CDR2 SQIVND (reference sequence). This CDR3 contains 15 residues. CDR3 DNA: TGTGCCAGTAGTCCGCGGGGGGCCACCACAGATACGCAGTATTTT. Translated: CASSPRGATTDTQYF.

The chain combines TRBV5-1 with TRBJ1-5; maybe TRBD1 (5 bases). The V gene's germline CDR1 is SGHRS and CDR2 YFSETQ. This CDR3 has 15 amino acids. Trimming pared 4 bases from V and 2 bases from J, leaving 13 bases between. The CDR3 protein is CASSVDSYGNQPQHF. The CDR3, as DNA: TGCGCCAGCAGCGTCGACAGTTACGGCAATCAGCCCCAGCATTTT.

The chain uses TRBV9 and TRBJ1-6; D call uncertain. Trimming stripped 0 bases from V and 7 bases from J, with 8 bases between. CDR3 length: 14 amino acids. Per germline, CDR1 SGDLS and CDR2 YYNGEE. The CDR3 sequence: CASSVGRMNSPLHF. CDR3 bases: TGTGCCAGCAGCGTAGGCCGTATGAATTCACCCCTCCACTTT.

This chain links TRBV15 with TRBJ1-5; TRBD1 matches 7 bases. From germline, CDR1 is LNHNV and CDR2 YYDKDF (reference sequence). This CDR3 is built from 15 residues. Trimming at V came to 4 bases and at J to 3 bases, leaving 6 bases not matched to a gene. The CDR3 coding sequence is TGTGCCACCAGCATCAGGGACAGATACAATCAGCCCCAGCATTTT. Residues: CATSIRDRYNQPQHF.

This clone came up once. The chain combines TRBV19 with TRBJ1-1, with D perhaps matching TRBD1 (6 bases). Trimming shortened V by 2 bases and J by 4 bases, and 14 bases separated the two germline ends. Per the germline V gene, CDR1 is LNHDA and CDR2 is SQIVND (reference sequence). CDR3 length: 15 residues. The CDR3 DNA follows: TGTGCCAGTAGTATAAGCCTACAAGGGGGCACTGAAGCTTTCTTT. Translating gives CASSISLQGGTEAFF.

The rearrangement uses TRBV24-1 and TRBJ2-1, with D unclear. There are 15 residues in the CDR3. Germline CDR1 and CDR2: KGHDR and SFDVKD. Trimming stripped 7 bases from V and 7 bases from J, with 19 bases between. The CDR3 region is CATRPGPNPSNEQFF. The CDR3 region has the DNA TGTGCCACCAGACCGGGTCCAAACCCGAGTAATGAGCAGTTCTTC.

This chain joins TRBV30 and TRBJ1-4; a weak D match, TRBD1 (5 bases). The CDR3 loop spans 14 amino acids. Germline lookup yields CDR1 GTSNPN and CDR2 SVGIG (reference sequence). Trimming pared 0 bases from V and 7 bases from J, leaving 12 bases between. The CDR3: CAWSVGEVREKLFF. In DNA form, the CDR3 reads TGTGCCTGGAGTGTAGGGGAGGTTCGTGAAAAACTGTTTTTT.

This sequence joins TRBV27 and TRBJ1-2, with 8 bases aligning to TRBD1. Germline CDR1 is MNHEY and CDR2 is SMNVEV (reference sequence). V shed 6 bases, J shed 1 base, and the junction held 10 bases outside the gene matches. The CDR3 is made up of 16 amino acids. The CDR3 protein is CASSPGQGSDNYGYTF. The CDR3, as DNA: TGTGCCAGCAGCCCCGGACAGGGATCCGATAACTATGGCTACACCTTC.

J is TRBJ2-7 and V is TRBV9, with D maybe TRBD1 (7 bases). The CDR3 runs to 15 residues. The germline V and J ends were trimmed by 0 bases and 4 bases, with 14 bases remaining between them. The germline gives CDR1 SGDLS, CDR2 YYNGEE. DNA of the CDR3: TGTGCCAGCAGCGTAGGGCCAGGGGGGACTTACGAGCAGTACTTC. This encodes CASSVGPGGTYEQYF.

This clone was picked up one time. The chain uses TRBV30 and TRBJ1-1; TRBD1 agrees at 7 bases. With V trimmed by 5 bases and J by 2 bases, 11 bases remained unmatched. Germline V gene sequence: CDR1 GTSNPN, CDR2 SVGIG (reference sequence). The CDR3 runs to 15 residues. The CDR3 nucleotides are TGTGCCTGGGATACAGGGGAAAGATTCAACACTGAAGCTTTCTTT. It codes for CAWDTGERFNTEAFF.

V and J are TRBV7-2 and TRBJ1-3; a possible D gene is TRBD1 (6 bases). The CDR3 is 15 residues long. V was clipped by 1 base and J by 4 bases, with 11 bases between them. CDR1 and CDR2 (germline): SGHTA, FQGNSA. DNA for the CDR3: TGTGCCAGCAGCTTAGATACGGGGGCGGGAAACACCATATATTTT. Translating gives CASSLDTGAGNTIYF.

The chain has TRBV5-1 and TRBJ2-1; TRBD1 might be the D (5 bases). V gave up 0 bases and J gave up 0 bases, with 7 bases separating them. Germline lookup yields CDR1 SGHRS and CDR2 YFSETQ. The CDR3 is made up of 15 amino acids. The CDR3 DNA is TGCGCCAGCAGCTTGGAGCAGGGCTCCTACAATGAGCAGTTCTTC. As protein: CASSLEQGSYNEQFF.

The chain joins TRBV7-8 to TRBJ1-1; no definite D call. Trimming removed 3 bases at V and 1 base at J, with 12 bases between. The CDR3 covers 15 residues. Germline loops: CDR1 SGHVS, CDR2 FQNEAQ. CDR3 coding DNA: TGTGCCAGCAGCTTCTCACCCCCGGGGAACACTGAAGCTTTCTTT. It specifies CASSFSPPGNTEAFF.

This chain uses TRBV5-4 with TRBJ1-1; TRBD1 aligns across 12 bases. The germline V gene has CDR1 SGHNT and CDR2 YYREEE (reference sequence). The V segment lost 1 base and the J segment 12 bases; nucleotides outside the gene matches: 7. CDR3 length: 14 amino acids. CDR3 coding DNA: TGTGCCAGCAGCTTGAAGGGACAGGGGGCGATACCTTTCTTT. It translates to CASSLKGQGAIPFF. Drawing the rest from reference TRBV5-4 and TRBJ1-1, the complete variable domain is ETGVTQSPTHLIKTRGQQVTLRCSSQSGHNTVSWYQQALGQGPQFIFQYYREEENGRGNFPPRFSGLQFPNYSSELNVNALELDDSALYLCASSLKGQGAIPFFGQGTRLTVV.